The 24 T cell receptor beta chains below come from one sample, sequenced in a study of cytomegalovirus exposure and HLA in healthy donors. The study ran its PCR with 60 Vbeta and 13 Jbeta primers. Some clones are missing from TCRdb's copy, which holds only in-frame ones; the method was immunoSEQ multiplex PCR. The profile shows 65,000 to 90,000 clones, about nine tenths of them singletons. The sample consisted of PBMCs. These receptors all stem from a young woman in good health and CMV-seronegative.

This chain links TRBV9 with TRBJ2-2, with a possible D match to TRBD2 (5 bases). CDR3 length equals 17 residues. The germline gives CDR1 SGDLS, CDR2 YYNGEE. Trimming stripped 2 bases from V and 3 bases from J, with 17 bases between. The CDR3 nucleotides are TGTGCCAGCAGCGTGGGCGGGCGATCCCCCTACACCGGGGAGCTGTTTTTT. This translates into CASSVGGRSPYTGELFF.

V and J are TRBV19 and TRBJ2-4; 7 bases agree with TRBD1. V dropped 7 bases and J dropped 1; count of bases not matched to a gene: 10. CDR1 is LNHDA, CDR2 SQIVND, per germline (reference sequence). This CDR3 is built from 16 residues. The CDR3 protein is CASNPIGGLAKNIQYF. The DNA for the CDR3 is TGTGCCAGTAACCCGATAGGGGGCCTCGCCAAAAACATTCAGTACTTC.

The chain carries TRBV4-1 and TRBJ2-3, with TRBD1 as a possible D gene (5 bases). Germline V CDR1 and CDR2: MGHRA, YSYEKL. This CDR3 contains 15 residues. The V end lost 0 bases, the J end lost 4 bases, and 11 bases lay between the germline ends. The CDR3 nucleotides read TGCGCCAGCAGCCAAGAGGGGCCCGGACCAGATACGCAGTATTTT. Protein: CASSQEGPGPDTQYF.

As for this clone: Other DNA sequences in the same sample also yield this CDR3. The V and J genes are TRBV27 and TRBJ2-7; 13 bases are a match to TRBD2. Unmatched junction bases numbered 1, after V lost 4 bases and J lost 4 bases. The CDR3 extends over 14 amino acids. Germline CDR1 is MNHEY and CDR2 is SMNVEV (reference sequence). The CDR3 DNA sequence: TGTGCCAGCAGTTGGACTAGCGGGAGTTACGAGCAGTACTTC. The encoded protein is CASSWTSGSYEQYF.

The chain uses TRBV5-5 and TRBJ1-1, with 10 positions matching TRBD1. Germline CDR1 reads SGHKS; CDR2 reads YYEKEE (reference sequence). With V trimmed by 4 bases and J by 4 bases, 7 bases remained unmatched. The CDR3 sequence is 15 residues long. The DNA for the CDR3 is TGTGCCAGCAGCCACCGGACAGGGGGGATCACTGAAGCTTTCTTT. Its protein is CASSHRTGGITEAFF.

This sequence joins TRBV7-2 and TRBJ2-3; 16 nucleotides match TRBD2. Trimming took 4 bases from V and 2 from J; bases not matched to a gene: 9. Germline V gives CDR1 SGHTA, CDR2 FQGNSA. This CDR3 has 19 residues. In DNA, the CDR3 is TGTGCCAGCAGCTCTCCCGGGACTAGCGGGAGGGCCCCCACAGATACGCAGTATTTT. Its translation is CASSSPGTSGRAPTDTQYF.

V usage is TRBV7-9 and J usage is TRBJ1-1; TRBD1 aligns across 7 bases. V shed 2 bases, J shed 1 base, and the junction held 4 bases outside the gene matches. The CDR3 is made up of 15 amino acids. CDR1 and CDR2 from the germline V gene are SEHNR and FQNEAQ (reference sequence). DNA of the CDR3: TGTGCCAGCAGCTTAACCGGGACAGCGAACACTGAAGCTTTCTTT. It translates to CASSLTGTANTEAFF.

V and J are TRBV5-6 and TRBJ2-1; 10 bases align to TRBD2. The CDR3 runs to 14 residues. V lost 0 bases and J lost 9; bases outside the gene matches: 3. The germline V gene encodes CDR1 SGHDT and CDR2 YYEEEE. The chain's CDR3 is CASSLERTSGEQFF. The CDR3 nucleotides read TGTGCCAGCAGCTTGGAGAGGACTAGCGGTGAGCAGTTCTTC.

The gene calls are TRBV6-1 and TRBJ1-2, with D hard to call. V gave up 6 bases and J gave up 6 bases, with 20 bases separating them. The CDR3 has 15 amino acids. Per the germline V gene, CDR1 is MNHNS and CDR2 is SASEGT. CDR3 region: CASRDIPLGQDGYTF. The DNA for the CDR3 is TGTGCCAGCAGGGATATTCCCTTAGGTCAGGATGGCTACACCTTC.

The V call is TRBV28, the J call TRBJ2-3; D uncertain. This CDR3 contains 13 residues. V lost 4 bases and J 0 bases, leaving 5 bases between the germline ends. CDR1 is MDHEN and CDR2 is SYDVKM in the germline V gene. The CDR3 sequence: CASSSTSTDTQYF. The CDR3 nucleotides read TGTGCCAGCAGTTCCACTAGCACAGATACGCAGTATTTT. Full variable domain (rest looked up from reference TRBV28 and TRBJ2-3): DVKVTQSSRYLVKRTGEKVFLECVQDMDHENMFWYRQDPGLGLRLIYFSYDVKMKEKGDIPEGYSVSREKKERFSLILESASTNQTSMYLCASSSTSTDTQYFGPGTRLTVL.

This rearrangement joins TRBV4-1 to TRBJ2-6; maybe TRBD2 (5 bases). The CDR3 is 16 amino acids. Germline CDR1 and CDR2: MGHRA and YSYEKL. Trimming cost V 1 base and J 3 bases, with 10 bases left between them. CDR3 coding DNA: TGCGCCAGCAGCCAAGGGAGGAGCTTTGGGGCCAACGTCCTGACTTTC. It is translated as CASSQGRSFGANVLTF.

A few counts support this clone. The V and J genes are TRBV19 and TRBJ2-7; a weak D match, TRBD2 (6 bases). Germline loops: CDR1 LNHDA, CDR2 SQIVND (reference sequence). V lost 3 bases to trimming and J lost 8 bases, with 8 bases between them. The length of the CDR3 is 11 residues. CDR3 DNA: TGTGCCAGTAGTATGGAGGGTAAGCAGTACTTC. It translates to CASSMEGKQYF.

The chain couples TRBV19 to TRBJ2-5, with 7 bases fitting TRBD1. CDR1 LNHDA and CDR2 SQIVND come from the germline V gene (reference sequence). The CDR3 sequence is 15 residues long. Losses at the gene ends were 5 bases for V and 1 base for J; bases not matched to a gene: 7. CDR3 loop: CASSSLQGTQETQYF. The CDR3 nucleotides are TGTGCCAGTAGTTCCCTACAGGGGACCCAAGAGACCCAGTACTTC.

The V call is TRBV28, the J call TRBJ2-1, with 12 positions matching TRBD2. The CDR3 consists of 15 residues. Germline V gene lookup returns CDR1 MDHEN and CDR2 SYDVKM. J lost 3 bases, V lost 7 bases, and 4 bases had no gene match. Here the CDR3 reads CASTPGLAGYNEQFF. CDR3 nucleotide sequence: TGTGCCAGCACCCCGGGACTAGCGGGCTACAATGAGCAGTTCTTC.

The rearrangement joins TRBV19 to TRBJ1-5; TRBD1 aligns across 7 bases. The germline CDR1 and CDR2 sequences are LNHDA and SQIVND (reference sequence). With 7 bases clipped from V and 0 bases from J, the junction kept 6 bases outside the gene matches. The CDR3 runs 15 residues. CDR3 DNA: TGTGCCAGTACCTCGACAGGGAATAGCAATCAGCCCCAGCATTTT. Protein product: CASTSTGNSNQPQHF.

The rearrangement joins TRBV5-1 to TRBJ2-7; TRBD2 matches 7 bases. Germline V CDR1 and CDR2: SGHRS, YFSETQ. The CDR3 has 14 amino acids. V trimming: 4 bases; J trimming: 4 bases; junction bases outside the gene matches: 8. CDR3 DNA: TGCGCCAGCAGCCCCCGGGACTATAGGTACGAGCAGTACTTC. Its translation is CASSPRDYRYEQYF.

The CDR3 protein is CASSPATANSPLHF. In DNA form, the CDR3 reads TGTGCCAGCAGCCCTGCGACAGCGAATTCACCCCTCCACTTT. The rearrangement joins TRBV4-2 to TRBJ1-6, with D possibly matching TRBD1 (5 bases). CDR3 length equals 14 residues. Germline assignment: CDR1 LGHNA and CDR2 YNFKEQ. Deletions cut 4 bases from V and 7 bases from J, with 11 bases between.

The chain recombines TRBV9 with TRBJ1-6; no definite D call. Trimming took off 3 bases at V and 0 bases at J, with 7 bases between the two ends. Looked up from germline, CDR1 is SGDLS and CDR2 is YYNGEE. The CDR3 runs to 15 residues. CDR3 sequence (DNA): TGTGCCAGCAGCGCGGGGAGCTCCTATAATTCACCCCTCCACTTT. Its translation: CASSAGSSYNSPLHF.

The rearrangement uses TRBV2 and TRBJ1-1; D is unresolved. The CDR3 is 14 residues long. V was trimmed by 6 bases and J by 0 bases, leaving 11 bases between them. Germline assignment: CDR1 SNHLY and CDR2 FYNNEI. CDR3 nucleotide sequence: TGTGCCAGCAGCCCTGGGGAGATGAACACTGAAGCTTTCTTT. Its translation is CASSPGEMNTEAFF.

The gene calls are TRBV7-2 and TRBJ2-2; TRBD1 might be the D (6 bases). Germline CDR1 reads SGHTA; CDR2 reads FQGNSA. Trimming took off 3 bases at V and 5 bases at J, with 13 bases between the two ends. The CDR3 is 15 residues long. The CDR3 bases are TGTGCCAGCAGCTTTGGGGGACACAAAACCGGGGAGCTGTTTTTT. This encodes CASSFGGHKTGELFF.

The chain links TRBV5-1 to TRBJ2-3; 13 nucleotides agree with TRBD2. The CDR3 extends over 16 amino acids. V trimming: 2 bases; J trimming: 1 base; junction bases outside the gene matches: 1. The germline V gene encodes CDR1 SGHRS and CDR2 YFSETQ. The DNA for the CDR3 is TGCGCCAGCAGCTTCGGACTAGCGGGAGGCACAGATACGCAGTATTTT. Translation: CASSFGLAGGTDTQYF.

The chain is built from TRBV7-9 and TRBJ2-7, with 8 bases identical to TRBD1. CDR3 length: 19 residues. The ends lost 5 bases at V and 0 bases at J; junction bases unmatched: 18. Germline CDR1 SEHNR, CDR2 FQNEAQ (reference sequence). The CDR3 nucleotides read TGTGCCAGCAGCCCACTTCAGGGGGCGCGTAAGGGGAGCTCCTACGAGCAGTACTTC. It codes for CASSPLQGARKGSSYEQYF.

The gene calls are TRBV5-1 and TRBJ2-3; 14 positions match TRBD2. The ends lost 0 bases at V and 2 bases at J; junction bases unmatched: 2. Germline CDR1 is SGHRS and CDR2 is YFSETQ. The CDR3 has 17 residues. CDR3 DNA sequence: TGCGCCAGCAGCTTGGGACTAGCGGGGGGGGCCACAGATACGCAGTATTTT. Its translation: CASSLGLAGGATDTQYF.

The J gene is TRBJ1-4, the V gene TRBV2; D possibly corresponds to TRBD1 (6 bases). The CDR3 spans 15 residues. Germline CDR1 and CDR2: SNHLY and FYNNEI. Between the trimmed V and J ends, which lost 11 bases and 2 bases, there was a span of 18 bases. CDR3 sequence reads: CAGHLTGKTNEKLFF. CDR3 coding DNA: TGTGCCGGACATTTAACAGGGAAGACTAATGAAAAACTGTTTTTT.